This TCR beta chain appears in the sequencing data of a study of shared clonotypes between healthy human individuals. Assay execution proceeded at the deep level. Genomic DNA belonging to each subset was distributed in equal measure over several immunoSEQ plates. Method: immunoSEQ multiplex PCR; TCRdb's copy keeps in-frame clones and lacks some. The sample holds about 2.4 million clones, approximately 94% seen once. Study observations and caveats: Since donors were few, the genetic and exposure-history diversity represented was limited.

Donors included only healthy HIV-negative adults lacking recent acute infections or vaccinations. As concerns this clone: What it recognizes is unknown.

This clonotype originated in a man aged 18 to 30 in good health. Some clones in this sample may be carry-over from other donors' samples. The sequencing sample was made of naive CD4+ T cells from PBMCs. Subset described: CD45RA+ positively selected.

The CDR3 here is CASSSLDRERQPQHF. The CDR3 coding sequence is TGTGCCAGCAGTTCCCTGGACAGGGAGAGGCAGCCCCAGCATTTT. The V gene is TRBV28, the J gene TRBJ1-5; TRBD1 agrees at 8 bases. After removal of 4 bases from V and 7 bases from J, the junction contained 9 bases not matched to a gene. CDR1 and CDR2 from the germline V gene are MDHEN and SYDVKM. The CDR3 totals 15 residues.